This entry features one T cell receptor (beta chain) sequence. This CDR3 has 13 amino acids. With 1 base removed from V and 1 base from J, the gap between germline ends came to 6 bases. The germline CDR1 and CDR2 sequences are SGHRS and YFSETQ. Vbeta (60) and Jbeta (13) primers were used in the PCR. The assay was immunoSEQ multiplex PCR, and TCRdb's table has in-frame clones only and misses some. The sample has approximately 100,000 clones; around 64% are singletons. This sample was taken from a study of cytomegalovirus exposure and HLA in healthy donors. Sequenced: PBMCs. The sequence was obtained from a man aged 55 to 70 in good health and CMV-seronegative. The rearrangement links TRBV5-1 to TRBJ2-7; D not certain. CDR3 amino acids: CASSLMASYEQYF. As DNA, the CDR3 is TGCGCCAGCAGCTTGATGGCTTCCTACGAGCAGTACTTC.